A single sample gave rise to the 29 T cell receptor beta chains below, sequenced in a study of technical replicates of blood from four donors. Using immunoSEQ multiplex PCR, the repertoire was profiled, and TCRdb retains in-frame clones only, with some absent. The repertoire holds tens of thousands of clones, with more than 90% as singletons. The sequenced material came from PBMCs. The receptors come from a human donor in good health. Some clones in this sample may be carry-over from other donors' samples.

The rearrangement uses TRBV6-5 and TRBJ2-2; possibly TRBD1 for D (5 bases). Per germline, CDR1 MNHEY and CDR2 SVGAGI. The CDR3 is 13 residues long. Trimming took off 2 bases at V and 6 bases at J, with 7 bases between the two ends. CDR3: CASSYRGAGELFF. In DNA, the CDR3 is TGTGCCAGCAGTTACAGGGGCGCCGGGGAGCTGTTTTTT.

The chain carries TRBV6-5 and TRBJ1-2; 7 bases are shared with TRBD1. Unmatched junction bases numbered 6, after V lost 4 bases and J lost 4 bases. This CDR3 contains 14 residues. The germline V gene encodes CDR1 MNHEY and CDR2 SVGAGI. This chain's CDR3 is CASSFEGAGYGYTF. The CDR3 DNA is TGTGCCAGCAGTTTTGAGGGGGCGGGCTATGGCTACACCTTC.

The V gene is TRBV2, the J gene TRBJ2-2; no clear D gene. The CDR3 spans 15 residues. Looked up from germline, CDR1 is SNHLY and CDR2 is FYNNEI. Trimming stripped 1 base from V and 1 base from J, with 7 bases between. Here the CDR3 DNA reads TGTGCCAGCAGTGAAGTTGTCGGGAACACCGGGGAGCTGTTTTTT. Its protein is CASSEVVGNTGELFF. Together with reference TRBV2 and TRBJ2-2, the CDR3 gives the full variable domain: EPEVTQTPSHQVTQMGQEVILRCVPISNHLYFYWYRQILGQKVEFLVSFYNNEISEKSEIFDDQFSVERPDGSNFTLKIRSTKLEDSAMYFCASSEVVGNTGELFFGEGSRLTVL.

This sequence joins TRBV5-1 and TRBJ2-5; 10 bases line up with TRBD2. V lost 4 bases to trimming and J lost 5 bases; unmatched junction nucleotides: 8. From germline, CDR1 is SGHRS and CDR2 YFSETQ. CDR3 length: 15 amino acids. This CDR3 reads CASSKTSGVRETQYF. In DNA form, the CDR3 reads TGCGCCAGCAGCAAAACTAGCGGGGTTCGCGAGACCCAGTACTTC.

The gene calls are TRBV6-4 and TRBJ1-4; D gene ambiguous. The CDR3 is 13 residues long. CDR1 and CDR2 (germline): MRHNA, SNTAGT. The V gene lost 0 bases and the J gene lost 5 bases, with 4 bases spanning the gap. This CDR3 reads CASSDSANEKLFF. Written as DNA, the CDR3 is TGTGCCAGCAGTGACTCGGCAAATGAAAAACTGTTTTTT.

The chain carries TRBV6-6 and TRBJ2-5, with 7 bases that match TRBD2. This CDR3 has 15 residues. Germline V lookup: CDR1 MNHNY, CDR2 SVGAGI (reference sequence). Unmatched junction bases numbered 5, after V lost 2 bases and J lost 2 bases. CDR3 sequence: CASSYGRDRQETQYF. In nucleotides, the CDR3 is TGTGCCAGCAGTTACGGGAGGGACCGACAAGAGACCCAGTACTTC.

The chain combines TRBV4-2 with TRBJ2-5, with 15 bases lining up with TRBD2. In germline, CDR1 is LGHNA, CDR2 YNFKEQ. The CDR3 covers 16 residues. J lost 2 bases, V lost 4 bases, and 2 bases had no gene match. The CDR3 region has the DNA TGTGCCAGCAGCCGCGGACTAGCGGGGGGGCAAGAGACCCAGTACTTC. It specifies CASSRGLAGGQETQYF.

The J gene is TRBJ2-7, the V gene TRBV11-2; 9 bases align to TRBD1. CDR3 size: 16 residues. Unmatched junction bases numbered 17, after V lost 7 bases and J lost 7 bases. Germline CDR1 reads SGHAT; CDR2 reads FQNNGV. The CDR3 sequence is CASTPDRDRVTREQYF. CDR3 coding DNA: TGTGCCAGCACCCCCGACCGGGACAGGGTCACCAGAGAGCAGTACTTC. Variable domain in full (rest from reference TRBV11-2 and TRBJ2-7): EAGVAQSPRYKIIEKRQSVAFWCNPISGHATLYWYQQILGQGPKLLIQFQNNGVVDDSQLPKDRFSAERLKGVDSTLKIQPAKLEDSAVYLCASTPDRDRVTREQYFGPGTRLTVT.

The chain joins TRBV4-3 to TRBJ1-6; TRBD1 aligns across 9 bases. The CDR3 extends over 15 amino acids. Germline V gives CDR1 LGHNA, CDR2 YSLEER. The J segment lost 5 bases and the V segment lost 1 base, leaving 0 bases of the junction unmatched. The CDR3: CASSQGQGDNSPLHF. The CDR3 DNA reads as TGCGCCAGCAGCCAAGGACAGGGGGATAATTCACCCCTCCACTTT.

This chain uses TRBV6-5 with TRBJ1-5; 9 bases are shared with TRBD1. CDR3 length: 15 residues. Germline V CDR1 and CDR2: MNHEY, SVGAGI. The V and J ends lost 7 bases and 9 bases, in that order; junction bases with no gene match: 13. The CDR3 is CASTSGGGTGTPQHF. CDR3 bases: TGTGCCAGCACCTCCGGGGGCGGGACAGGGACGCCCCAGCATTTT.

In its sample, this clone was seen a few times. The chain uses TRBV5-1 and TRBJ1-6; the D is unclear. Germline CDR1 reads SGHRS; CDR2 reads YFSETQ. The V end was cut by 4 bases, the J end by 10 bases, with 15 bases between. The CDR3 loop spans 14 amino acids. This chain's CDR3 is CASSPSGGYSPLHF. DNA for the CDR3: TGCGCCAGCAGCCCTTCGGGAGGCTACTCACCCCTCCACTTT.

This clone was recorded only once. V and J are TRBV4-1 and TRBJ2-2; 7 bases are a match to TRBD2. The CDR3 length is 16 residues. Germline assignment: CDR1 MGHRA and CDR2 YSYEKL. With V trimmed by 2 bases and J by 6 bases, 9 bases remained unmatched. This chain's CDR3 is CASSQPLGREAGELFF. Here the CDR3 DNA reads TGCGCCAGCAGCCAACCACTGGGTCGGGAGGCCGGGGAGCTGTTTTTT.

The chain couples TRBV5-1 to TRBJ2-5; 8 bases are shared with TRBD2. Germline-derived CDR1 and CDR2 are SGHRS and YFSETQ. Germline trimming cut 8 bases from V and 3 bases from J; bases unmatched to any gene: 12. CDR3 length: 15 amino acids. CDR3 sequence reads: CASNHKGGGKETQYF. CDR3 in DNA: TGCGCCAGTAACCACAAGGGCGGGGGGAAAGAGACCCAGTACTTC.

V gene TRBV5-4 combines with J gene TRBJ1-2; 10 bases are a match to TRBD1. This CDR3 has 15 amino acids. Germline CDR1 SGHNT, CDR2 YYREEE (reference sequence). V was pared by 0 bases and J by 7 bases, with 6 bases of the junction left unmatched. CDR3 residues: CASSLAPDRGVGYTF. Written as DNA, the CDR3 is TGTGCCAGCAGCTTGGCCCCGGACAGGGGGGTTGGCTACACCTTC.

The genes are TRBV7-2 and TRBJ2-7; D remains unclear. The CDR3 sequence is 11 residues long. Germline CDR1 SGHTA, CDR2 FQGNSA. The germline V and J ends were trimmed by 5 bases and 3 bases, with 5 bases remaining between them. The CDR3 loop reads CASSENYEQYF. The CDR3 DNA is TGTGCCAGCAGCGAGAACTACGAGCAGTACTTC.

The chain couples TRBV29-1 to TRBJ2-1, with TRBD1 as a possible D gene (6 bases). The CDR3 contains 14 residues. Germline assignment: CDR1 SQVTM and CDR2 ANQGSEA. With 3 bases removed from V and 6 bases from J, the gap between germline ends came to 15 bases. CDR3 DNA: TGCAGCGTTGACACAGGGACGAGGACCAATGAGCAGTTCTTC. This codes for CSVDTGTRTNEQFF.

The chain employs TRBV25-1 and TRBJ1-4, with unresolved D. This CDR3 is 14 amino acids long. Germline V gene sequence: CDR1 MGHDK, CDR2 SYGVNS. Between the trimmed V and J ends, which lost 8 bases and 1 base, there was a span of 11 bases. The CDR3 here is CASREEVTNEKLFF. CDR3 DNA sequence: TGTGCCAGCCGCGAGGAGGTAACTAATGAAAAACTGTTTTTT.

The V and J genes are TRBV4-3 and TRBJ2-1, with TRBD2 identical over 9 bases. V lost 4 bases, J lost 4 bases, and 5 bases stayed unmatched. The germline V gene encodes CDR1 LGHNA and CDR2 YSLEER. The CDR3 runs to 15 residues. The CDR3 spells CASSLAGEAYNEQFF. Written as DNA, the CDR3 is TGCGCCAGCAGCCTAGCGGGAGAGGCATACAATGAGCAGTTCTTC.

CDR3: CASSLGLLAGGKSSTDTQYF. Written as DNA, the CDR3 is TGTGCCAGCAGCTTAGGCCTCCTAGCGGGGGGGAAATCTAGCACAGATACGCAGTATTTT. V gene TRBV13 combines with J gene TRBJ2-3, with 12 bases lining up with TRBD2. V was clipped by 0 bases and J by 0 bases; unmatched bases: 10. The germline CDR1 and CDR2 sequences are PRHDT and FYEKMQ (reference sequence). This CDR3 is 20 amino acids long.

The V call is TRBV2, the J call TRBJ2-1, with 7 bases that match TRBD2. J was trimmed by 10 bases and V by 5 bases; bases with no gene match: 11. Germline CDR1 and CDR2: SNHLY and FYNNEI. The CDR3 contains 14 residues. This CDR3 is CASSPIGGSGEQFF. The CDR3 coding sequence is TGTGCCAGCAGTCCGATTGGCGGGAGTGGGGAGCAGTTCTTC.

The chain employs TRBV7-9 and TRBJ2-7, with a possible D match to TRBD1 (6 bases). The V gene's germline CDR1 is SEHNR and CDR2 FQNEAQ (reference sequence). The CDR3 contains 15 residues. V lost 7 bases and J lost 2, with 18 bases in between. CDR3 amino acids: CASTPQGQPPYEQYF. The CDR3 nucleotides are TGTGCCAGCACCCCACAGGGTCAGCCGCCCTACGAGCAGTACTTC.

The chain is built from TRBV5-1 and TRBJ2-1; 8 nucleotides agree with TRBD1. Germline V lookup: CDR1 SGHRS, CDR2 YFSETQ. This CDR3 comprises 16 residues. V lost 4 bases and J lost 0; bases outside the gene matches: 6. CDR3 DNA sequence: TGCGCCAGCAGCCTAAGACAGGGGAGCTCCTACAATGAGCAGTTCTTC. This translates into CASSLRQGSSYNEQFF.

J is TRBJ1-3 and V is TRBV28; D may be TRBD1 (6 bases). Trimming cost V 3 bases and J 1 base, with 22 bases left between them. The CDR3 is 19 residues long. Germline V gene lookup returns CDR1 MDHEN and CDR2 SYDVKM. The CDR3 reads CASSLTGPRGLRSGNTIYF. The DNA of the CDR3 is TGTGCCAGCAGTTTGACAGGACCCCGAGGGTTGAGATCTGGAAACACCATATATTTT.

The chain is built from TRBV5-4 and TRBJ1-4, with D tentatively TRBD1 (5 bases). V was shortened by 3 bases and J by 4 bases, with 7 bases between the two germline ends. Germline CDR1 is SGHNT and CDR2 is YYREEE (reference sequence). CDR3 length equals 13 residues. The chain's CDR3 is CASSSQDNEKLFF. CDR3 nucleotide sequence: TGTGCCAGCAGCTCACAGGATAATGAAAAACTGTTTTTT.

This rearrangement joins TRBV6-1 to TRBJ1-1; weak D call: TRBD1 (6 bases). V lost 3 bases to trimming and J lost 10 bases, with 12 bases between them. Germline-derived CDR1 and CDR2 are MNHNS and SASEGT. The CDR3 sequence is 12 residues long. CDR3 bases: TGTGCCAGCAGTGACTACAGGGTTGTAGCTTTCTTT. Its protein product is CASSDYRVVAFF.

The CDR3 loop reads CASSPHQGPNEQFF. CDR3 coding DNA: TGTGCCAGCAGCCCCCATCAGGGCCCCAATGAGCAGTTCTTC. The V and J genes are TRBV7-2 and TRBJ2-1, with TRBD1 as a possible D gene (5 bases). The germline V gene has CDR1 SGHTA and CDR2 FQGNSA. CDR3 length equals 14 residues. Trimming stripped 5 bases from V and 6 bases from J, with 14 bases between.

V is TRBV6-6 and J is TRBJ1-5, with TRBD1 matching 10 bases. Germline lookup yields CDR1 MNHNY and CDR2 SVGAGI (reference sequence). Germline trimming cut 10 bases from V and 6 bases from J; bases unmatched to any gene: 12. The CDR3 extends over 15 amino acids. The CDR3 region has the DNA TGTGCCACCAAACCCGACAGGGGGCAGGCTCAGCCCCAGCATTTT. Translation gives CATKPDRGQAQPQHF.

The chain links TRBV19 to TRBJ1-4; 9 bases align to TRBD1. After removal of 5 bases from V and 7 bases from J, the junction contained 5 bases not matched to a gene. The CDR3 is 14 residues long. Germline V CDR1 and CDR2: LNHDA, SQIVND (reference sequence). CDR3 sequence reads: CASSVGTGIEKLFF. CDR3 DNA sequence: TGTGCCAGTAGTGTTGGGACAGGGATTGAAAAACTGTTTTTT.

The chain employs TRBV7-3 and TRBJ2-5, with TRBD2 matching 11 bases. The trim removed 3 bases at V and 5 bases at J, leaving 5 bases unmatched. CDR1 and CDR2 from the germline V gene are SGHTA and FQGTGA. The CDR3 consists of 15 residues. The CDR3 loop reads CASSFLAGGVETQYF. CDR3 nucleotide sequence: TGTGCCAGCAGCTTCCTAGCGGGGGGAGTTGAGACCCAGTACTTC.